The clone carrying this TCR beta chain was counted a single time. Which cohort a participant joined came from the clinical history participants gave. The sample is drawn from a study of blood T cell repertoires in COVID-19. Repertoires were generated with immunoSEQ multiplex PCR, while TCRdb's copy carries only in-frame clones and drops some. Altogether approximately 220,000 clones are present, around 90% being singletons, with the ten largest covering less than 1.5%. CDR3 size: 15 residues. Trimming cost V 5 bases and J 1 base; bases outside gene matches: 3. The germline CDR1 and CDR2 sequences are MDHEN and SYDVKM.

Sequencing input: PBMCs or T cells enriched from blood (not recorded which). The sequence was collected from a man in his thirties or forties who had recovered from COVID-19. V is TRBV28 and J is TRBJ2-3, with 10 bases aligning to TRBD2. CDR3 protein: CASSLAGVGTDTQYF. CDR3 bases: TGTGCCAGCAGTCTAGCGGGAGTTGGCACAGATACGCAGTATTTT.